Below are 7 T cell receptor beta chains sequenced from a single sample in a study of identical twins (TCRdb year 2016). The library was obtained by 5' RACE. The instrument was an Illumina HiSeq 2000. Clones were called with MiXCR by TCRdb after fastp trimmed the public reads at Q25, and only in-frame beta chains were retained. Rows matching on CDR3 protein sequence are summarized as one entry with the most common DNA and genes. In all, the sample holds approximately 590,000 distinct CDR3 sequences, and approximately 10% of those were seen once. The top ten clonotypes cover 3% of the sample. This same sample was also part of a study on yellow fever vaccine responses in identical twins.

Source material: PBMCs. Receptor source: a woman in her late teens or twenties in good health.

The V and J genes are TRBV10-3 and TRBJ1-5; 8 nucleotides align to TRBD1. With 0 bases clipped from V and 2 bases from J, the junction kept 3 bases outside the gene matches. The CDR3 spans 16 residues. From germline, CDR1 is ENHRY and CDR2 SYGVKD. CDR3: CAISESQGAGNQPQHF. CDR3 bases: TGTGCCATCAGTGAGTCGCAGGGGGCTGGCAATCAGCCCCAGCATTTT.

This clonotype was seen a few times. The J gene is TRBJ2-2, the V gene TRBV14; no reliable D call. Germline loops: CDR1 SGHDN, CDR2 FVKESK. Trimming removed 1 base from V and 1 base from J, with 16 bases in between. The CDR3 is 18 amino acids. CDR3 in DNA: TGTGCCAGCAGCCAAGTAGAGCCGGGCAGGAAGAACACCGGGGAGCTGTTTTTT. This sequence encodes CASSQVEPGRKNTGELFF.

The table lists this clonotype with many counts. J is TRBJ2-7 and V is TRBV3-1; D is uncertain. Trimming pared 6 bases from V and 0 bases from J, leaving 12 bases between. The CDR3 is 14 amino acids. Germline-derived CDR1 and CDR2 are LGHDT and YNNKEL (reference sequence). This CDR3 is CASSRKGSSYEQYF. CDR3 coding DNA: TGTGCCAGCAGTCGTAAGGGAAGCTCCTACGAGCAGTACTTC.

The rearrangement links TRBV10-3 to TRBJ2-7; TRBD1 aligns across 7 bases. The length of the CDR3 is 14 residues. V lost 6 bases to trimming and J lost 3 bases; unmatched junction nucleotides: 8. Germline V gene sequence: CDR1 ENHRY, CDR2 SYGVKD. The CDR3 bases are TGTGCCATCAGAGGACAGGAGTCGTTCTACGAGCAGTACTTC. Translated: CAIRGQESFYEQYF.

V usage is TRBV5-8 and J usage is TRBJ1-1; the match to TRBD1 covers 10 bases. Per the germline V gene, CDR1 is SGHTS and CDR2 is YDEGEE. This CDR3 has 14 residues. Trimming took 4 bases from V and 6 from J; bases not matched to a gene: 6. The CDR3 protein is CASSPGQGMAEAFF. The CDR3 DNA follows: TGTGCCAGCAGCCCGGGACAGGGGATGGCTGAAGCTTTCTTT.

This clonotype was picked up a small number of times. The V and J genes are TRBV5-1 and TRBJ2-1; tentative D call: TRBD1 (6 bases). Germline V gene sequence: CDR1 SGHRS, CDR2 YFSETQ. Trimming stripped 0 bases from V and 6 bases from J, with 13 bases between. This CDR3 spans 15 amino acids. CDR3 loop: CASSLVPGESNEQFF. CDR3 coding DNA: TGCGCCAGCAGCTTGGTGCCAGGGGAAAGCAATGAGCAGTTCTTC.

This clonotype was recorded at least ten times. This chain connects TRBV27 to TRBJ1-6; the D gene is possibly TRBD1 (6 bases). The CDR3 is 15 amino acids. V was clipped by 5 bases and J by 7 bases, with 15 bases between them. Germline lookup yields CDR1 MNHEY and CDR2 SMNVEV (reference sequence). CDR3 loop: CASSPRTEPNSPLHF. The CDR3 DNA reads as TGTGCCAGCAGTCCCCGGACAGAGCCCAATTCACCCCTCCACTTT.